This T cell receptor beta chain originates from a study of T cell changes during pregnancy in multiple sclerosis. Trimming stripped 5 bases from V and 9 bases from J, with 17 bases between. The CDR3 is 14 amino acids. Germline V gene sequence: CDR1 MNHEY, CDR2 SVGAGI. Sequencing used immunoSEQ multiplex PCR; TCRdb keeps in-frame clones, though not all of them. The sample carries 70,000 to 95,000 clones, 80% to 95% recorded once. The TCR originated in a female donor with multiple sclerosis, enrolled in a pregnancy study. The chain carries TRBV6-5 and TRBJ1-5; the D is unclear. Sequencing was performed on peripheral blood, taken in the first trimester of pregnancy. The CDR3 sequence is CASSPTPTPLPQHF. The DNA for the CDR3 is TGTGCCAGCAGTCCTACCCCAACCCCTTTGCCCCAGCATTTT.